The 8 T cell receptor beta chains in this list originate from one sample, sequenced in a study of control samples from healthy donors and cancer patients. Here immunoSEQ multiplex PCR was the method, and the copy in TCRdb shows in-frame clones only, minus some. The table shows around 130,000 clones, with 85% to 90% occurring only once. Sample: PBMCs. These receptors were obtained from a man in his fifties with head and neck cancer.

This chain uses TRBV19 with TRBJ1-1; TRBD1 might be the D (5 bases). The CDR3 is made up of 17 amino acids. The V end lost 7 bases, the J end lost 2 bases, and 23 bases lay between the germline ends. Germline V gene sequence: CDR1 LNHDA, CDR2 SQIVND (reference sequence). CDR3 residues: CASTNRRGTRGNTEAFF. CDR3 nucleotides: TGTGCCAGTACCAATAGGCGGGGTACGAGGGGTAACACTGAAGCTTTCTTT.

This clone was seen a handful of times. This chain connects TRBV13 to TRBJ2-1; either TRBD1 or TRBD2 may supply D (5 bases each). Per the germline V gene, CDR1 is PRHDT and CDR2 is FYEKMQ (reference sequence). Trimming took off 2 bases at V and 5 bases at J, with 19 bases between the two ends. The CDR3 contains 17 residues. DNA for the CDR3: TGTGCCAGCAGCTTAAGCCCGGGGCAGGCGGATCACAATGAGCAGTTCTTC. It specifies CASSLSPGQADHNEQFF.

This clone was detected only a few times. The CDR3 nucleotides are TGTGCCAGCAGCCTTAGCGGGATTAGCACAGATACGCAGTATTTT. Amino acid sequence: CASSLSGISTDTQYF. The chain recombines TRBV7-9 with TRBJ2-3; 8 nucleotides align to TRBD2. The V gene's germline CDR1 is SEHNR and CDR2 FQNEAQ (reference sequence). This CDR3 has 15 amino acids. With 5 bases clipped from V and 0 bases from J, the junction kept 4 bases outside the gene matches.

The V gene is TRBV5-6, the J gene TRBJ2-1; 8 bases match TRBD1. Germline CDR1 SGHDT, CDR2 YYEEEE. This CDR3 spans 13 amino acids. The trim removed 6 bases at V and 4 bases at J, leaving 3 bases unmatched. As DNA, the CDR3 is TGTGCCAGCATCCGGACAGGGTACAATGAGCAGTTCTTC. Translated: CASIRTGYNEQFF.

The chain uses TRBV19 and TRBJ1-5; 8 nucleotides agree with TRBD1. CDR1 and CDR2 (germline): LNHDA, SQIVND (reference sequence). The CDR3 runs 15 residues. The ends lost 6 bases at V and 5 bases at J; junction bases unmatched: 9. The CDR3 loop is CASSLDRGRDQPQHF. The CDR3 DNA reads as TGTGCCAGTAGCCTAGACAGGGGTCGAGATCAGCCCCAGCATTTT.

The chain recombines TRBV7-2 with TRBJ2-3; 10 nucleotides align to TRBD1. This CDR3 spans 14 amino acids. Trimming took 3 bases from V and 4 from J; bases not matched to a gene: 1. Germline CDR1 is SGHTA and CDR2 is FQGNSA. DNA of the CDR3: TGTGCCAGCAGCTTGACAGGGGGCCCAGATACGCAGTATTTT. Residues: CASSLTGGPDTQYF.

The V gene is TRBV28, the J gene TRBJ1-1; D might be TRBD1 (5 bases). V was cut by 8 bases and J by 4 bases, with 11 bases left in between. The CDR3 contains 12 residues. CDR1 and CDR2 from the germline V gene are MDHEN and SYDVKM. This CDR3 is CASAQVGTEAFF. The CDR3 DNA reads TGTGCCAGCGCACAGGTCGGCACTGAAGCTTTCTTT.

This rearrangement joins TRBV28 to TRBJ2-5; no definite D call. This CDR3 has 14 amino acids. The germline gives CDR1 MDHEN, CDR2 SYDVKM. Trimming cost V 3 bases and J 4 bases, with 12 bases left between them. CDR3 protein: CASSLGGNVETQYF. The CDR3 bases are TGTGCCAGCAGTTTGGGTGGGAATGTAGAGACCCAGTACTTC. Combining the CDR3 with reference TRBV28 and TRBJ2-5 gives the whole variable domain DVKVTQSSRYLVKRTGEKVFLECVQDMDHENMFWYRQDPGLGLRLIYFSYDVKMKEKGDIPEGYSVSREKKERFSLILESASTNQTSMYLCASSLGGNVETQYFGPGTRLLVL.